This T cell receptor beta chain was documented in a study of blood T cell repertoires in COVID-19. About the research overall: The United States, Italy and Spain supplied acute and convalescent COVID-19 samples.

Assay used: immunoSEQ multiplex PCR; TCRdb lists only in-frame clones, some missing. The sample yields nearly 30,000 clones, 89% seen once. The sequenced sample consisted of peripheral blood. This receptor was obtained from a human donor in a cohort sampled during active COVID-19.

Here the CDR3 reads CSVGPGLTNEKLFF. As DNA, the CDR3 is TGCAGCGTTGGCCCGGGACTGACGAATGAAAAACTGTTTTTT. This sequence joins TRBV29-1 and TRBJ1-4; TRBD1 is a possible D gene (5 bases). CDR1 and CDR2 (germline): SQVTM, ANQGSEA. Between the trimmed V and J ends, which lost 4 bases and 5 bases, there was a span of 14 bases. The CDR3 is 14 amino acids.